The 32 T cell receptor beta chains listed next were all sequenced from one sample in a study of shared clonotypes between healthy human individuals. Repertoires were generated with immunoSEQ multiplex PCR, while TCRdb's copy carries only in-frame clones and drops some. Here the sample spans 1,400,000 or so clones, less than 99% being singletons. The specimen sequenced was naive CD4+ T cells sorted from blood. Specified subset: CD45RA+ positively selected. The receptors were gathered from a young man in good health.

This chain uses TRBV28 with TRBJ1-1; unclear D gene. The CDR3 totals 11 residues. V was shortened by 5 bases and J by 0 bases, with 1 base between the two germline ends. From germline, CDR1 is MDHEN and CDR2 SYDVKM. The CDR3 sequence: CASSMNTEAFF. The CDR3 coding sequence is TGTGCCAGCAGTATGAACACTGAAGCTTTCTTT.

The V call is TRBV27, the J call TRBJ2-1; D call uncertain. CDR1 MNHEY and CDR2 SMNVEV come from the germline V gene (reference sequence). Deletions cut 2 bases from V and 4 bases from J, with 18 bases between. The CDR3 loop spans 17 amino acids. CDR3 protein: CASSLMVLVGTYNEQFF. For the CDR3, the DNA is TGTGCCAGCAGTTTAATGGTACTGGTCGGTACATACAATGAGCAGTTCTTC.

The rearrangement links TRBV2 to TRBJ1-1; D might be TRBD1 (6 bases). The CDR3 spans 16 residues. Per the germline V gene, CDR1 is SNHLY and CDR2 is FYNNEI. V lost 2 bases, J lost 0 bases, and 13 bases lay in between. CDR3 amino acids: CASSEYPGHLNTEAFF. Written as DNA, the CDR3 is TGTGCCAGCAGTGAATACCCGGGACACCTGAACACTGAAGCTTTCTTT.

The rearrangement joins TRBV4-1 to TRBJ1-2; D unclear. V lost 3 bases and J lost 4, with 12 bases in between. CDR3 size: 14 residues. Germline V gives CDR1 MGHRA, CDR2 YSYEKL. The CDR3 reads CASSQGSLGYGYTF. The CDR3 bases are TGCGCCAGCAGCCAGGGGTCCTTGGGCTATGGCTACACCTTC.

On this clone itself: One end of the junction varies from germline; a read error may be responsible. The chain employs TRBV7-9 and TRBJ2-1; no clear D gene. Germline CDR1 and CDR2: SEHNR and FQNEAQ (reference sequence). The length of the CDR3 is 16 residues. CDR3 nucleotide sequence: TGTGCCAGCAGCTTAGCCCCCCCGGTCTCCGACAATGAGCAGTTCTTC. Its translation: CASSLAPPVSDNEQFF. Variable domain in full (rest from reference TRBV7-9 and TRBJ2-1): DTGVSQNPRHKITKRGQNVTFRCDPISEHNRLYWYRQTLGQGPEFLTYFQNEAQLEKSRLLSDRFSAERPKGSFSTLEIQRTEQGDSAMYLCASSLAPPVSDNEQFFGPGTRLTVL.

The chain has TRBV4-2 and TRBJ2-1; 7 bases are shared with TRBD1. The CDR3 has 15 amino acids. Trimming at V came to 3 bases and at J to 5 bases, leaving 7 bases not matched to a gene. Germline V CDR1 and CDR2: LGHNA, YNFKEQ. CDR3 loop: CASSHLRQGDNEQFF. In DNA, the CDR3 is TGTGCCAGCAGCCATCTAAGACAGGGTGACAATGAGCAGTTCTTC.

Here the CDR3 reads CASSEGPSKRYEQYF. The CDR3 DNA reads as TGCGCCAGCAGCGAGGGCCCTTCGAAAAGGTACGAGCAGTACTTC. The chain employs TRBV5-1 and TRBJ2-7; perhaps TRBD2 as D (5 bases). V lost 4 bases and J 4 bases, leaving 18 bases between the germline ends. The CDR3 loop spans 15 amino acids. Germline V lookup: CDR1 SGHRS, CDR2 YFSETQ.

V usage is TRBV28 and J usage is TRBJ2-7, with D perhaps assigned TRBD1 or TRBD2 (5 bases each). The CDR3 totals 15 residues. Per germline, CDR1 MDHEN and CDR2 SYDVKM. V lost 4 bases and J 6 bases, leaving 19 bases between the germline ends. Here the CDR3 reads CASSSEGHLRGEQYF. CDR3 DNA sequence: TGTGCCAGCAGTTCCGAGGGGCACCTTAGGGGCGAGCAGTACTTC. The whole variable domain, remainder taken from reference TRBV28 and TRBJ2-7, is DVKVTQSSRYLVKRTGEKVFLECVQDMDHENMFWYRQDPGLGLRLIYFSYDVKMKEKGDIPEGYSVSREKKERFSLILESASTNQTSMYLCASSSEGHLRGEQYFGPGTRLTVT.

In its sample, this clone was seen once. V gene TRBV5-8 combines with J gene TRBJ2-7, with 14 bases lining up with TRBD2. Trimming cost V 4 bases and J 0 bases; bases outside gene matches: 6. Germline CDR1 SGHTS, CDR2 YDEGEE. The CDR3 runs to 17 residues. CDR3 protein: CASSRGTSGSLSYEQYF. The CDR3 DNA is TGTGCCAGCAGCAGAGGGACTAGCGGGAGTCTCTCCTACGAGCAGTACTTC.

The rearrangement links TRBV5-1 to TRBJ2-7; 12 bases agree with TRBD1. J gave up 4 bases and V 0 bases, and 5 bases lay outside the gene matches. The CDR3 has 16 amino acids. Germline lookup yields CDR1 SGHRS and CDR2 YFSETQ. DNA for the CDR3: TGCGCCAGCAGCTTGGCGGGACAGGGGGCGCCGTACGAGCAGTACTTC. Its translation: CASSLAGQGAPYEQYF.

V is TRBV6-6 and J is TRBJ2-2; TRBD1 matches at 10 bases. Unmatched junction bases numbered 5, after V lost 6 bases and J lost 7 bases. Germline CDR1 and CDR2: MNHNY and SVGAGI (reference sequence). The CDR3 spans 14 residues. CDR3 loop: CASRRDRGVGELFF. CDR3 in DNA: TGTGCCAGCAGAAGGGACAGGGGCGTCGGGGAGCTGTTTTTT.

The chain joins TRBV7-8 to TRBJ2-5, with D possibly being TRBD1 or TRBD2 (5 bases each). Deletions cut 7 bases from V and 10 bases from J, with 16 bases between. CDR3 size: 12 residues. Germline-derived CDR1 and CDR2 are SGHVS and FQNEAQ. The CDR3: CASTRAVGDQYF. The CDR3 nucleotides read TGTGCCAGCACCAGAGCGGTGGGGGACCAGTACTTC.

With respect to this clone: This CDR3 is also generated by other DNA sequences in the sample. The chain links TRBV5-4 to TRBJ2-7; 11 bases agree with TRBD1. The trim removed 0 bases at V and 4 bases at J, leaving 3 bases unmatched. Looked up from germline, CDR1 is SGHNT and CDR2 is YYREEE (reference sequence). The CDR3 consists of 15 residues. This CDR3 is CASSLGGQGAYEQYF. DNA of the CDR3: TGTGCCAGCAGCTTGGGTGGACAGGGGGCATACGAGCAGTACTTC.

This chain connects TRBV25-1 to TRBJ1-2, with TRBD1 as a possible D gene (5 bases). Germline-derived CDR1 and CDR2 are MGHDK and SYGVNS. This CDR3 has 15 amino acids. The V and J ends lost 2 bases and 4 bases respectively, with 14 bases between them. The CDR3 DNA is TGTGCCAGCAGTGAAACCGGGCGGGGCCTCTATGGCTACACCTTC. It translates to CASSETGRGLYGYTF.

This clone was recorded only once. V usage is TRBV5-8 and J usage is TRBJ2-2, with D unclear. The germline V gene has CDR1 SGHTS and CDR2 YDEGEE. Trimming stripped 7 bases from V and 1 base from J, with 11 bases between. This CDR3 is 14 amino acids long. CDR3 amino acids: CASRVPVNTGELFF. Here the CDR3 DNA reads TGTGCCAGCCGCGTTCCAGTGAACACCGGGGAGCTGTTTTTT.

V gene TRBV28 combines with J gene TRBJ1-5; 12 positions match TRBD1. Per germline, CDR1 MDHEN and CDR2 SYDVKM. V gave up 8 bases and J gave up 2 bases; unmatched junction bases: 7. This CDR3 is 16 amino acids long. The CDR3 protein is CASRDRGRGGNQPQHF. The DNA for the CDR3 is TGTGCCAGCCGGGACAGGGGGCGTGGCGGCAATCAGCCCCAGCATTTT.

The V and J genes are TRBV7-8 and TRBJ2-2; D is unresolved. The CDR3 length is 14 residues. The V and J ends lost 4 bases and 0 bases respectively, with 6 bases between them. Germline CDR1 reads SGHVS; CDR2 reads FQNEAQ. CDR3 in amino acids: CASSSGPNTGELFF. Written as DNA, the CDR3 is TGTGCCAGCAGCTCCGGCCCGAACACCGGGGAGCTGTTTTTT.

This clone was detected only once. The CDR3, as DNA: TGTGCCAGCAGCTTAGCGACTTTCTACGAGCAGTACTTC. Translated: CASSLATFYEQYF. The chain carries TRBV7-2 and TRBJ2-5; D unresolved. The better agreement between TRBJ2-7 and the DNA end casts doubt on the J call. From germline, CDR1 is SGHTA and CDR2 FQGNSA. This CDR3 is built from 13 residues.

Written as DNA, the CDR3 is TGTGCCAGCAGAGAACTAGAGCGACAGACCCAGTACTTC. The encoded protein is CASRELERQTQYF. The V call is TRBV28, the J call TRBJ2-5; TRBD2 might be the D (5 bases). V lost 6 bases to trimming and J lost 6 bases, with 14 bases between them. The CDR3 length is 13 residues. Germline CDR1 and CDR2: MDHEN and SYDVKM.

Only one count was recorded for this clone. This chain links TRBV7-8 with TRBJ1-2; 9 bases match TRBD1. The junction had 4 bases not matched to a gene; V was cut back by 1 base and J by 4 bases. CDR3 size: 15 residues. CDR1 is SGHVS and CDR2 is FQNEAQ in the germline V gene. The DNA for the CDR3 is TGTGCCAGCAGCTTAGGAGGGACAGGGAGCTATGGCTACACCTTC. Its translation is CASSLGGTGSYGYTF.

This sequence joins TRBV7-8 and TRBJ1-5; unclear D gene. The CDR3 contains 17 residues. Trimming removed 5 bases at V and 3 bases at J, with 20 bases between. CDR1 SGHVS and CDR2 FQNEAQ come from the germline V gene. The DNA for the CDR3 is TGTGCCAGCAGCCCCTTGTATGGGGTTGGGGACAATCAGCCCCAGCATTTT. It codes for CASSPLYGVGDNQPQHF.

This clone was recorded at least ten times. The chain has TRBV2 and TRBJ2-1; D not certain. Germline lookup yields CDR1 SNHLY and CDR2 FYNNEI. V dropped 6 bases and J dropped 5 bases, with 11 bases sitting between them. This CDR3 has 13 amino acids. DNA of the CDR3: TGTGCCAGCAGGTGGGCCCCGGACAATGAGCAGTTCTTC. Translating it yields CASRWAPDNEQFF.

The chain employs TRBV18 and TRBJ2-1, with D possibly being TRBD1 (5 bases). Germline values: CDR1 KGHSH, CDR2 LQKENI. The CDR3 loop spans 17 amino acids. V was pared by 2 bases and J by 8 bases, with 22 bases between. CDR3 residues: CASSPRATGLSFYEQFF. Here the CDR3 DNA reads TGTGCCAGCTCACCAAGGGCCACAGGTCTATCTTTCTATGAGCAGTTCTTC.

This chain joins TRBV6-4 and TRBJ1-1; no reliable D call. The V and J ends lost 6 bases and 7 bases respectively, with 9 bases between them. Germline CDR1 is MRHNA and CDR2 is SNTAGT. CDR3 length equals 11 residues. CDR3 loop: CASSDQGEAFF. The CDR3 DNA follows: TGTGCCAGCAGCGATCAAGGTGAAGCTTTCTTT.

The chain uses TRBV5-1 and TRBJ2-2, with 8 bases that match TRBD1. After removal of 0 bases from V and 4 bases from J, the junction contained 11 bases not matched to a gene. CDR1 and CDR2 (germline): SGHRS, YFSETQ. This CDR3 has 18 residues. CDR3 bases: TGCGCCAGCAGCTTGGGCTCAACAGGGGGTTTTAGCACCGGGGAGCTGTTTTTT. Protein product: CASSLGSTGGFSTGELFF.

V and J are TRBV5-1 and TRBJ1-4; the match to TRBD1 covers 7 bases. The germline CDR1 and CDR2 sequences are SGHRS and YFSETQ. J lost 8 bases, V lost 7 bases, and 14 bases had no gene match. CDR3 size: 15 residues. CDR3 sequence reads: CASGASGGEGEKLFF. The CDR3 DNA reads as TGCGCCAGCGGAGCCTCAGGGGGGGAAGGAGAAAAACTGTTTTTT. The whole variable domain, remainder taken from reference TRBV5-1 and TRBJ1-4, is KAGVTQTPRYLIKTRGQQVTLSCSPISGHRSVSWYQQTPGQGLQFLFEYFSETQRNKGNFPGRFSGRQFSNSRSEMNVSTLELGDSALYLCASGASGGEGEKLFFGSGTQLSVL.

The genes are TRBV7-9 and TRBJ1-2; maybe TRBD1 (5 bases). The CDR3 contains 13 residues. V lost 5 bases and J lost 8, with 15 bases in between. In germline, CDR1 is SEHNR, CDR2 FQNEAQ (reference sequence). In DNA, the CDR3 is TGTGCCAGCAGCGGCTCCGTAGGGGAAGGCTACACCTTC. Translating gives CASSGSVGEGYTF.

This chain joins TRBV2 and TRBJ2-1; TRBD2 matches 15 bases. Per germline, CDR1 SNHLY and CDR2 FYNNEI. CDR3 length equals 16 residues. The junction had 7 bases not matched to a gene; V was cut back by 8 bases and J by 5 bases. In DNA, the CDR3 is TGTGCCAGCCGGACTAGCGGGAGGGCTCCCGACAATGAGCAGTTCTTC. Translated, it gives CASRTSGRAPDNEQFF.

Note on this clone: Other DNA sequences in this specimen translate into the identical CDR3. The J gene is TRBJ2-2, the V gene TRBV10-1; possibly TRBD2 for D (5 bases). There are 13 residues in the CDR3. V lost 6 bases and J lost 5, with 10 bases in between. Germline assignment: CDR1 WNHNN and CDR2 SYGVQD (reference sequence). The chain's CDR3 is CASSGRGTGELFF. CDR3 in DNA: TGCGCCAGCAGCGGACGGGGTACCGGGGAGCTGTTTTTT.

The chain has TRBV15 and TRBJ2-1; D is possibly TRBD2 (6 bases). Germline CDR1 LNHNV, CDR2 YYDKDF (reference sequence). Trimming stripped 3 bases from V and 0 bases from J, with 6 bases between. This CDR3 region has 14 residues. The CDR3 DNA follows: TGTGCCACCAGCAGCGGGAGCTCCTACAATGAGCAGTTCTTC. It encodes CATSSGSSYNEQFF.

The gene calls are TRBV29-1 and TRBJ1-1; the match to TRBD1 covers 7 bases. Germline V gene data show CDR1 as SQVTM and CDR2 as ANQGSEA. The CDR3 runs 14 residues. With V trimmed by 6 bases and J by 3 bases, 10 bases remained unmatched. In nucleotides, the CDR3 is TGCAGCGTGGCAACACCAGGGGGGGACACTGAAGCTTTCTTT. Its translation: CSVATPGGDTEAFF.

This chain connects TRBV6-5 to TRBJ1-5; D is undetermined. The CDR3 runs 13 residues. Per germline, CDR1 MNHEY and CDR2 SVGAGI. The V and J ends lost 8 bases and 5 bases respectively, with 13 bases between them. The CDR3 DNA is TGTGCCAGCCGGGAGAGGCGGTATCAGCCCCAGCATTTT. Protein product: CASRERRYQPQHF.